The subject of this entry is one TCR beta chain. This sample stems from a study of CD4 and CD8 cells across lung adenocarcinoma regions. TCRdb used MiXCR to reprocess the PCR reads, holding one entry per CDR3 protein. Here the sample spans around 20,000 distinct CDR3 sequences, approximately 50% being singletons. The CDR3 extends over 15 amino acids. The V and J ends lost 2 bases and 4 bases respectively, with 12 bases between them. The V call is TRBV12-3 or TRBV12-4, the J call TRBJ2-1; maybe TRBD2 (7 bases). Material: CD8+ T cells from the margin of a lung tumor. The clonotype was recovered from a male donor with lung adenocarcinoma. The CD4 and CD8 labels of this study may be unreliable. The CDR3 DNA follows: TGTGCCAGCAGTTTAAGCGGGGACATGTACAATGAGCAGTTCTTC. This sequence encodes CASSLSGDMYNEQFF.